The 10 T cell receptor beta chains reported below all come from one sample, sequenced in a study of cytomegalovirus exposure and HLA in healthy donors. Primers included in the PCR were 60 Vbeta and 13 Jbeta primers. TCRdb's table, derived via immunoSEQ multiplex PCR, lists solely in-frame clones and lacks some. The sample has around 170,000 clones, roughly 80% seen once. Sequenced material: PBMCs. These TCRs come from a man aged 50 to 59 in good health and CMV-seronegative.

V gene TRBV27 combines with J gene TRBJ2-1, with 10 bases aligning to TRBD2. The V segment lost 3 bases and the J segment 5 bases; nucleotides outside the gene matches: 4. Per germline, CDR1 MNHEY and CDR2 SMNVEV (reference sequence). The CDR3 is 15 amino acids. CDR3 sequence reads: CASSFSAGGDNEQFF. The CDR3 DNA sequence: TGTGCCAGCAGTTTCTCAGCGGGGGGGGACAATGAGCAGTTCTTC.

The chain couples TRBV7-2 to TRBJ2-3; 9 nucleotides line up with TRBD2. V shed 5 bases and J 6 bases; nucleotides not matched to a gene: 9. The CDR3 loop spans 15 amino acids. Looked up from germline, CDR1 is SGHTA and CDR2 is FQGNSA. The CDR3 is CASSLGTSLLDTQYF. CDR3 DNA: TGTGCCAGCAGCCTCGGGACTAGCCTGTTGGATACGCAGTATTTT. Complete variable domain (other parts from reference TRBV7-2 and TRBJ2-3): GAGVSQSPSNKVTEKGKDVELRCDPISGHTALYWYRQSLGQGLEFLIYFQGNSAPDKSGLPSDRFSAERTGGSVSTLTIQRTQQEDSAVYLCASSLGTSLLDTQYFGPGTRLTVL.

The chain links TRBV2 to TRBJ2-7; a weak D match, TRBD2 (6 bases). V dropped 3 bases and J dropped 0 bases, with 12 bases sitting between them. The germline V gene encodes CDR1 SNHLY and CDR2 FYNNEI. The CDR3 sequence is 15 residues long. The DNA of the CDR3 is TGTGCCAGCAGTGATCTAGCGTTCCTCTCCTACGAGCAGTACTTC. Its protein is CASSDLAFLSYEQYF. Variable domain in full (rest from reference TRBV2 and TRBJ2-7): EPEVTQTPSHQVTQMGQEVILRCVPISNHLYFYWYRQILGQKVEFLVSFYNNEISEKSEIFDDQFSVERPDGSNFTLKIRSTKLEDSAMYFCASSDLAFLSYEQYFGPGTRLTVT.

V is TRBV13 and J is TRBJ2-5; 9 bases match TRBD1. There are 18 residues in the CDR3. CDR1 is PRHDT, CDR2 FYEKMQ, per germline (reference sequence). V was pared by 4 bases and J by 5 bases, with 17 bases of the junction left unmatched. Here the CDR3 reads CASSSVPQLTGGEETQYF. CDR3 nucleotide sequence: TGTGCCAGCAGCTCCGTACCTCAACTGACAGGGGGAGAGGAGACCCAGTACTTC.

In its sample, this clone was seen a few times. The CDR3 is CASSQDPVFPDTQYF. The CDR3 DNA reads as TGCGCCAGCAGCCAAGATCCGGTCTTCCCAGATACGCAGTATTTT. The rearrangement links TRBV4-3 to TRBJ2-3; D not resolved. Per germline, CDR1 LGHNA and CDR2 YSLEER. V lost 0 bases and J 4 bases, leaving 11 bases between the germline ends. The CDR3 is made up of 15 amino acids.

The J gene is TRBJ2-5, the V gene TRBV6-5, with no clear D. V was cut by 6 bases and J by 7 bases, with 15 bases left in between. CDR1 and CDR2 (germline): MNHEY, SVGAGI. This CDR3 region has 13 residues. The CDR3, as DNA: TGTGCCAGCAGACCCGATCCGCCGGGGACCCAGTACTTC. It is translated as CASRPDPPGTQYF.

J is TRBJ2-2 and V is TRBV6-1; no clear D gene. Between the trimmed V and J ends, which lost 7 bases and 5 bases, there was a span of 14 bases. In germline, CDR1 is MNHNS, CDR2 SASEGT. The CDR3 covers 14 residues. CDR3 loop: CASNLGTPTGELFF. The DNA of the CDR3 is TGTGCCAGCAATCTTGGCACACCAACCGGGGAGCTGTTTTTT.

The V and J genes are TRBV5-1 and TRBJ1-2, with D uncertain. The CDR3 covers 14 residues. V lost 0 bases, J lost 5 bases, and 11 bases lay in between. The germline gives CDR1 SGHRS, CDR2 YFSETQ. The CDR3 sequence is CASSLDSFGYGYTF. The CDR3 DNA reads as TGCGCCAGCAGCTTGGACAGCTTTGGGTATGGCTACACCTTC.

V usage is TRBV2 and J usage is TRBJ1-1; D call uncertain. The CDR3 covers 16 residues. V lost 5 bases and J lost 1, with 17 bases in between. CDR1 is SNHLY and CDR2 is FYNNEI in the germline V gene. The CDR3, as DNA: TGTGCCAGCAGTCAAAGGGAGACGTACTCGAACACTGAAGCTTTCTTT. This encodes CASSQRETYSNTEAFF.

This chain uses TRBV15 with TRBJ2-5; 15 bases line up with TRBD2. The germline gives CDR1 LNHNV, CDR2 YYDKDF (reference sequence). The CDR3 is 17 residues long. V was clipped by 5 bases and J by 2 bases; unmatched bases: 6. CDR3: CATSPGLAGGQQETQYF. CDR3 nucleotide sequence: TGTGCCACCAGCCCCGGACTAGCGGGGGGGCAACAAGAGACCCAGTACTTC.